This T cell receptor beta chain was identified during a study of cytomegalovirus exposure and HLA in healthy donors (TCRdb year 2017). At the level of the whole study: The roughly 700 repertoires of the first cohort and the 110 or so validation repertoires were produced on the same platform, according to a later analysis. High-throughput TCR immunosequencing, statistical association of individual TCRs with disease status, and machine learning were combined to predict cytomegalovirus infection status. In addition to the first cohort of 666 subjects, a separate validation cohort of 130 or so different subjects was used. The aim of the study was to test whether cataloging public T cell receptors could identify signatures of past pathogen exposure. General study outcomes and caveats: Most TCR sequences were observed very rarely across donors, whereas some public TCRs were present in many individuals. In the study, approximately 160 TCR beta chains were listed as associated with cytomegalovirus. A later analysis found that TCRs clustered in the first cohort also tended to co-occur in the roughly 120 validation repertoires, with approximately 94% of cluster scores above 0. Three of the identified cytomegalovirus-associated TCR beta chains were confirmed in vitro to be specific for cytomegalovirus antigens. All 120 or so repertoires were used to score co-occurrence in the validation cohort in a later analysis, because that analysis had no HLA typing for the cohort. In both the original and validation cohorts, the classifier was reported to diagnose cytomegalovirus status with high specificity and sensitivity. According to the authors, the approach could potentially be generalized to other disease states and immunological phenotypes.

Libraries came from the immunoSEQ multiplex PCR assay. The original pipeline was this. A statistical classification framework was built for diagnosing cytomegalovirus status from the catalog of TCR beta chain sequences. TCRdb limited this immuneACCESS table to in-frame rearrangements with V and J called. A share of clones is missing; checked studies link under half to unresolved V genes, and the rest is unexplained. The V and J calls and clone size were taken over from that table, and D and trimming were inferred from the DNA. A total of approximately 170,000 clones appear in this sample, roughly 84% of them only once. The ten largest clones add up to about 9.4% of the sample. A remark on this clone: The specificity of this receptor is unknown. No qualities accompany the bases; no much larger clone lies one base away.

V loses 2 bases at its end and J loses 1 base; junction bases beyond the gene matches: 2. According to the germline V gene, CDR1 reads SGHTA and CDR2 reads FQGTGA. The CDR3 has 15 amino acids, counting the end cysteine and phenylalanine. Only the CDR3 DNA stays, 45 bases, in frame from base 1. The donors belonged to the validation cohort of under 150 subjects, which was separate from the approximately 700-subject first cohort. This clonotype was obtained from a man aged 25 to 40 in good health and CMV-seropositive. The sequence joins TRBV7-3 to TRBJ2-7; TRBD2 aligns with 10 central bases. Sequencing was carried out using PBMCs. CDR3 protein: CASSLVLAGSYEQYF. The nucleotide sequence reads TGTGCCAGCAGCTTAGTACTAGCGGGGTCCTACGAGCAGTACTTC.